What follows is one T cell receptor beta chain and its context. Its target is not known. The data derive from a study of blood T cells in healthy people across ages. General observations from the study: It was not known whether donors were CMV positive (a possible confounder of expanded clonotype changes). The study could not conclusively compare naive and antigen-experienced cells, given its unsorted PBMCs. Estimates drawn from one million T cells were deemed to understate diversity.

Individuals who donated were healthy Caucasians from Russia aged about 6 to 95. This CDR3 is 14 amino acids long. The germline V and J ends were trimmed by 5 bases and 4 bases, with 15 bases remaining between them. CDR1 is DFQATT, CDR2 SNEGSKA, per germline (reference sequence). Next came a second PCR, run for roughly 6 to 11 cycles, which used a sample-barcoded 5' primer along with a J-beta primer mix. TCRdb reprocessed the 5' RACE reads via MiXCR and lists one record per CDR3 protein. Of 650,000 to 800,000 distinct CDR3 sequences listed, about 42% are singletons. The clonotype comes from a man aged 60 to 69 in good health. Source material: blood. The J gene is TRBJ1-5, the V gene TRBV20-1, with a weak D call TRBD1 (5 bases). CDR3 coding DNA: TGCAGTGCTCCGGACACCCGGGGGAATCAGCCCCAGCATTTT. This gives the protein CSAPDTRGNQPQHF.